The clone carrying this TCR beta chain was recorded many times. The entry originates in a study of molecular identifiers for immune sequencing clone quantification. V lost 2 bases and J 5 bases, leaving 7 bases between the germline ends. CDR3 length: 13 residues. The germline CDR1 and CDR2 sequences are SGHAT and FQNNGV. TCRdb re-called the PCR reads through MiXCR, storing one row per CDR3 protein. The sample lists about 510,000 distinct CDR3 sequences; 20% to 25% were seen once. The sequenced sample consisted of naive CD8+ T cells from blood, with Jurkat cell RNA spiked in. Subset described: FACS-sorted CD8+CD4-CCR7+CD45RA+ naive T cells. This chain connects TRBV11-2 to TRBJ2-1; D is unresolved. This sequence was found in a human donor in good health. Some libraries in this study had Jurkat cell RNA spiked in. CDR3 sequence: CASSLSGHNEQFF. The CDR3 nucleotides are TGTGCCAGCAGCTTATCAGGCCACAATGAGCAGTTCTTC. The whole variable domain, filled in from reference TRBV11-2 and TRBJ2-1, reads EAGVAQSPRYKIIEKRQSVAFWCNPISGHATLYWYQQILGQGPKLLIQFQNNGVVDDSQLPKDRFSAERLKGVDSTLKIQPAKLEDSAVYLCASSLSGHNEQFFGPGTRLTVL.